This TCR beta chain was sequenced in a study of regulatory T cells in long-lasting Graves disease. Whole-study findings and limits: Persistent cases of Graves' showed reduced TCR diversity relative to newly diagnosed patients.

Time point specified: newly diagnosed GD, antithyroid drugs for less than 3 months. PBMC-extracted RNA yielded the TCR library. Roughly 10-milliliter peripheral blood samples went into EDTA tubes. On this clonotype itself: The antigen is unknown.

Deletions cut 5 bases from V and 4 bases from J, with 14 bases between. The CDR3 covers 14 residues. Germline CDR1 reads LNHDA; CDR2 reads SQIVND (reference sequence). TCR beta libraries were built with iRepertoire HTBI primers and Arm-PCR of CDR3 regions. The authors' processing: Samples jointly harbored 55 to 75 TRBV and fewer than 15 TRBJ segments. MiXCR was run by TCRdb on the multiplex PCR reads, yielding one entry per CDR3 protein. The V and J calls, along with clone size, are taken from TCRdb and not from the paper's own processing. The repertoire holds about 530,000 distinct CDR3 sequences, with about 16% as singletons. The sample also formed part of further work on T cells in Graves' hyperthyroidism and ophthalmopathy. That publication notes: Hyperthyroidism, newly diagnosed and lasting under 2 months, affected patients aged 18 to 65.

The sample here was peripheral blood mononuclear cells (PBMCs), taken at new diagnosis, from a patient treated with antithyroid drugs. This sequence joins TRBV19 and TRBJ1-1, with D possibly being TRBD1 (6 bases). This clonotype originated in a woman aged 35-60 years with Graves disease. This CDR3 reads CASSAAGTFTEAFF. CDR3 nucleotides: TGTGCCAGTAGTGCAGCCGGGACATTCACTGAAGCTTTCTTT.